One TCR beta chain is described in this entry. Its antigen is undetermined. This record comes from a study of T cell responses to AZD1222 COVID-19 vaccine. Whole-study findings and limits: In a largely white British group with more females than males, clonal diversity was possibly underestimated. Recipients of two AZD1222 doses showed rising Spike-specific TCR breadth and depth.

The CDR3 sequence is 12 residues long. Trimming took 11 bases from V and 4 from J, leaving 14 bases between them. Germline V gene lookup returns CDR1 SNHLY and CDR2 FYNNEI. This table comes from immunoSEQ multiplex PCR, and its TCRdb copy is limited to in-frame clones, with some not included. This sample has about 150,000 clones, with around nine tenths found just once. Second doses that came at about 4 or about 12 weeks were put together. The source was peripheral blood, collected 28 days after the second AZD1222 dose. The chain is built from TRBV2 and TRBJ1-2; D is perhaps TRBD1 (5 bases). The clonotype comes from an adult who received the AZD1222 COVID-19 vaccine. CDR3 region: CAFVGRSYGYTF. The CDR3 nucleotides read TGTGCCTTCGTGGGGCGAAGCTATGGCTACACCTTC.